What follows are 8 T cell receptor beta chains derived from one specimen sequenced in a study of beta chain features in type 1 diabetes. Investigators reverse transcribed all isolated RNA, so they sequenced expressed TCRB transcripts. Clones were sequenced by immunoSEQ multiplex PCR, and TCRdb holds only the in-frame ones, with some missing. The repertoire has approximately 250,000 clones, about 23% of them found once; the top ten carry roughly 0.011%. Points from the study as a whole: There was a moderate but significant shortening of TCRB CDR3s in all four CD4+ subsets of Type 1 diabetes patients.

Their antigens remain unidentified. The sample consisted of naive CD4+ T cells from blood. These TCRs come from a woman aged 30 to 39 with type 1 diabetes.

The chain recombines TRBV30 with TRBJ1-1; D may be TRBD1 (6 bases). CDR3 length equals 13 residues. The germline gives CDR1 GTSNPN, CDR2 SVGIG (reference sequence). Deletions cut 4 bases from V and 7 bases from J, with 16 bases between. Written as DNA, the CDR3 is TGTGCCTGGAACCGGGGGGGGCTAAGTGAAGCTTTCTTT. This translates into CAWNRGGLSEAFF.

The chain combines TRBV7-2 with TRBJ1-5; possibly TRBD1 for D (5 bases). Deletions cut 4 bases from V and 1 base from J, with 8 bases between. Germline V CDR1 and CDR2: SGHTA, FQGNSA. The CDR3 spans 14 residues. Here the CDR3 DNA reads TGTGCCAGCAGCTCGCGGGACAGCAATCAGCCCCAGCATTTT. Translation: CASSSRDSNQPQHF.

The chain links TRBV18 to TRBJ2-7; tentative D call: TRBD1 (6 bases). Looked up from germline, CDR1 is KGHSH and CDR2 is LQKENI. The CDR3 is 15 residues long. The V and J ends lost 6 bases and 3 bases respectively, with 18 bases between them. The CDR3 reads CASSQSRQEVYEQYF. CDR3 DNA: TGTGCCAGCTCCCAAAGTCGACAGGAGGTCTACGAGCAGTACTTC.

The rearrangement joins TRBV6-1 to TRBJ1-2; D gene uncertain. Trimming removed 1 base from V and 8 bases from J, with 11 bases in between. Germline V gene lookup returns CDR1 MNHNS and CDR2 SASEGT. The CDR3 loop spans 13 amino acids. The CDR3 DNA is TGTGCCAGCAGTGAAGATGGGCCCGGAGGCTACACCTTC. This sequence encodes CASSEDGPGGYTF.

This clone was detected a few times. The chain links TRBV9 to TRBJ2-1; TRBD2 agrees at 9 bases. Germline CDR1 is SGDLS and CDR2 is YYNGEE. The junction had 13 bases not matched to a gene; V was cut back by 4 bases and J by 8 bases. There are 16 residues in the CDR3. Here the CDR3 DNA reads TGTGCCAGCAGCCTACAACCGAGCGGGGGGAAATATGAGCAGTTCTTC. Translated: CASSLQPSGGKYEQFF.

The rearrangement links TRBV28 to TRBJ2-6, with D perhaps matching TRBD2 (6 bases). The ends were cut back, 9 bases at V and 0 bases at J, with 18 bases in the middle. The germline CDR1 and CDR2 sequences are MDHEN and SYDVKM. There are 17 residues in the CDR3. The CDR3 DNA reads as TGTGCCAGTTATGGGGGGACCTTATACTCTGGGGCCAACGTCCTGACTTTC. Its translation: CASYGGTLYSGANVLTF.

The chain employs TRBV6-5 and TRBJ1-2, with 11 bases aligning to TRBD1. V dropped 6 bases and J dropped 6; count of bases not matched to a gene: 6. CDR3 size: 14 residues. Germline lookup yields CDR1 MNHEY and CDR2 SVGAGI. CDR3 residues: CASRTLDRGHGYTF. The CDR3 coding sequence is TGTGCCAGCAGAACTCTGGACAGGGGGCATGGCTACACCTTC.

To note about this clone: This specimen includes other DNA sequences encoding the same CDR3. This sequence joins TRBV5-1 and TRBJ2-5; D perhaps matches TRBD2 (6 bases). The CDR3 spans 13 residues. The V end lost 0 bases, the J end lost 4 bases, and 7 bases lay between the germline ends. Germline loops: CDR1 SGHRS, CDR2 YFSETQ. DNA for the CDR3: TGCGCCAGCAGCTTGGCCGGGGGAGAGACCCAGTACTTC. Protein product: CASSLAGGETQYF.